This TCR beta chain was recovered during a study of cytomegalovirus exposure and HLA in healthy donors. Findings of the study overall: Among TCR beta chains, those listed as cytomegalovirus-associated numbered about 160. Despite most TCR sequences being rare, some public TCRs occurred in many donors. Through in vitro validation, a few CMV-associated chains were shown to be specific for CMV antigens.

With respect to this clone: Antigen: not known.

TCRdb keeps only in-frame clones here, not all; method: immunoSEQ multiplex PCR. The sample lists over 200,000 clones, just over 85% occurring once. The CDR3 spans 14 residues. Unmatched junction bases numbered 8, after V lost 7 bases and J lost 3 bases. Germline V gives CDR1 SNHLY, CDR2 FYNNEI. The chain couples TRBV2 to TRBJ2-7, with 8 positions matching TRBD1. Material: PBMCs. The sequence came from a woman aged 18-29 years in good health and CMV-seronegative. The CDR3 is CASKFGTGDYEQYF. The CDR3 region has the DNA TGTGCCAGCAAGTTCGGGACAGGCGACTACGAGCAGTACTTC.